The rows below give T cell receptor beta chains drawn from one sample of a study of blood T cell repertoires in COVID-19. Profiled with immunoSEQ multiplex PCR; TCRdb holds only in-frame clones, not every one. The sample holds roughly 160,000 clones, almost 85% seen once. The specimen sequenced was peripheral blood. These receptors came from a man younger than 35 with active or convalescent COVID-19. The conserved cysteine and the conserved F or W are not part of the CDR3 here. Fields, in order: clone size, V gene, J gene, CDR3 protein. Clone sizes are given selectively: once, few, many, or a class where the clone is expanded.

clone_size: few; v_call: TRBV30; j_call: TRBJ1-6; cdr3_aa: AWRSAGVDSPLH
clone_size: -; v_call: TRBV2; j_call: TRBJ1-1; cdr3_aa: ASSEGSWNTEAF
clone_size: -; v_call: TRBV6-2/TRBV6-3; j_call: TRBJ1-2; cdr3_aa: ASSYSWDRSANYGYT
clone_size: -; v_call: TRBV6-2/TRBV6-3; j_call: TRBJ2-1; cdr3_aa: ASSYSSSSGGEVNEQF
clone_size: -; v_call: TRBV7-8; j_call: TRBJ1-2; cdr3_aa: ASSLGGQLYGYT
clone_size: -; v_call: TRBV6-5; j_call: TRBJ2-1; cdr3_aa: ASSFTRQVSYNEQF
clone_size: few; v_call: TRBV12-3/TRBV12-4; j_call: TRBJ2-5; cdr3_aa: ASSFFKGETQY
clone_size: -; v_call: TRBV2; j_call: TRBJ2-3; cdr3_aa: ASSASGGTDTQY
clone_size: -; v_call: TRBV3-1/TRBV3-2; j_call: TRBJ1-1; cdr3_aa: ASSQRGGSWTEAF
clone_size: -; v_call: TRBV24-1; j_call: TRBJ2-1; cdr3_aa: ATSSPEASGSYEQF
clone_size: -; v_call: TRBV7-8; j_call: TRBJ2-7; cdr3_aa: ASSLGESYEQY
clone_size: -; v_call: TRBV27; j_call: TRBJ2-5; cdr3_aa: ASSPDAGVGSATETQY
clone_size: -; v_call: TRBV6-1; j_call: TRBJ2-3; cdr3_aa: ASSERGGSTDTQY
clone_size: -; v_call: TRBV18; j_call: TRBJ2-7; cdr3_aa: ASSPQAQTTYEQY
clone_size: -; v_call: TRBV6-5; j_call: TRBJ2-1; cdr3_aa: ASSYRGEPRDEQF
clone_size: -; v_call: TRBV7-2; j_call: TRBJ2-5; cdr3_aa: ASSLDRNWGLAQETQY
clone_size: few; v_call: TRBV11-2; j_call: TRBJ2-1; cdr3_aa: ASSPRTSGGPEQF
clone_size: -; v_call: TRBV5-1; j_call: TRBJ1-1; cdr3_aa: ASSGYRPEGAEAF
clone_size: -; v_call: TRBV9; j_call: TRBJ1-3; cdr3_aa: ASSVGGPGNTIY
clone_size: -; v_call: TRBV9; j_call: TRBJ1-6; cdr3_aa: ASSQRGSPLH
clone_size: -; v_call: TRBV18; j_call: TRBJ2-5; cdr3_aa: ASSPQTRETQY
clone_size: -; v_call: TRBV7-6; j_call: TRBJ2-5; cdr3_aa: ASSLRVAGGYQETQY
clone_size: once; v_call: TRBV5-1; j_call: TRBJ2-7; cdr3_aa: ASSTGTGYEQY
clone_size: -; v_call: TRBV5-1; j_call: TRBJ2-7; cdr3_aa: ASSWYTGTGLYEQY
clone_size: -; v_call: TRBV5-6; j_call: TRBJ2-7; cdr3_aa: ASSFTGTGSFYEQY
clone_size: -; v_call: TRBV2; j_call: TRBJ1-1; cdr3_aa: ASSGLAGTEAF
clone_size: -; v_call: TRBV6-5; j_call: TRBJ2-7; cdr3_aa: ASSYSGRSYEQY
clone_size: -; v_call: TRBV5-1; j_call: TRBJ2-1; cdr3_aa: ASSLAIQAGSYNEQF
clone_size: -; v_call: TRBV4-1; j_call: TRBJ2-7; cdr3_aa: ASSHPGILSYEQY
clone_size: -; v_call: TRBV7-9; j_call: TRBJ2-1; cdr3_aa: ASSFSLSSYNEQF
clone_size: -; v_call: TRBV7-9; j_call: TRBJ2-5; cdr3_aa: ASSSGTGGETQY
clone_size: -; v_call: TRBV5-1; j_call: TRBJ2-1; cdr3_aa: ASSYSGGGSYNEQF
clone_size: -; v_call: TRBV7-2; j_call: TRBJ2-7; cdr3_aa: ASSLALGVGEQY
clone_size: -; v_call: TRBV28; j_call: TRBJ2-5; cdr3_aa: ASRPRTVQETQY
clone_size: -; v_call: TRBV4-2; j_call: TRBJ2-1; cdr3_aa: ASSQDSGGTYNEQF
clone_size: once; v_call: TRBV12-3/TRBV12-4; j_call: TRBJ2-5; cdr3_aa: AVGSGIGETQY
clone_size: -; v_call: TRBV3-1/TRBV3-2; j_call: TRBJ2-4; cdr3_aa: ASSRDYRLAKNIQY
clone_size: -; v_call: TRBV5-1; j_call: TRBJ1-5; cdr3_aa: ASSTGTGLNQPQH
clone_size: -; v_call: TRBV5-1; j_call: TRBJ2-2; cdr3_aa: ASSLVLLNTGELF
clone_size: -; v_call: TRBV9; j_call: TRBJ2-1; cdr3_aa: ASSPRGAGALDNEQF
clone_size: -; v_call: TRBV11-2; j_call: TRBJ2-5; cdr3_aa: ASSFAGADQETQY
clone_size: -; v_call: TRBV4-3; j_call: TRBJ1-1; cdr3_aa: ASSQDDRGGTEAF
clone_size: -; v_call: TRBV7-2; j_call: TRBJ2-1; cdr3_aa: ASSLGTSAYNEQF
clone_size: -; v_call: TRBV7-2; j_call: TRBJ2-5; cdr3_aa: ASSLASRSLWTSGRETQY
clone_size: -; v_call: TRBV19; j_call: TRBJ1-5; cdr3_aa: ASNQGTNQPQH
clone_size: -; v_call: TRBV7-2; j_call: TRBJ2-7; cdr3_aa: ASSQRDSYEQY
clone_size: -; v_call: TRBV5-1; j_call: TRBJ2-2; cdr3_aa: ASSPSGRAFDTGELF
clone_size: -; v_call: TRBV3-1/TRBV3-2; j_call: TRBJ1-4; cdr3_aa: ASSPRGSNEKLF
clone_size: -; v_call: TRBV18; j_call: TRBJ2-3; cdr3_aa: ASSPGQGKGTDTQY
clone_size: once; v_call: TRBV2; j_call: TRBJ2-7; cdr3_aa: ASSDLDGGTYSYEQY